The clone carrying this TCR beta chain was counted once. Its antigen is unidentified. This sequence may be a read error, since a much larger clone differs from it by one base. The data are from a study of molecular identifiers for immune sequencing clone quantification. Points from the study as a whole: Over 97% of effector molecules, but under 1% in naive cells, were held by clones with more than 20 RNA copies.

TCRdb re-called the PCR reads through MiXCR, storing one row per CDR3 protein. The sample has around 480,000 distinct CDR3 sequences; roughly 24% are singletons. The V end lost 4 bases, the J end lost 2 bases, and 15 bases lay between the germline ends. The CDR3 loop spans 14 amino acids. Looked up from germline, CDR1 is GTSNPN and CDR2 is SVGIG (reference sequence). This clonotype was sampled from a human donor in good health. Some libraries in this study had Jurkat cell RNA spiked in. V usage is TRBV30 and J usage is TRBJ2-7; D gene unclear. The sequenced material came from naive CD8+ T cells from blood, with Jurkat cell RNA spiked in. Subset given: FACS-sorted CD8+CD4-CCR7+CD45RA+ naive T cells. CDR3 nucleotide sequence: TGTGCCTGGATCCTTGCCGCTCGCCCCTACGAGCAGTACTTC. This gives the protein CAWILAARPYEQYF.